The 9 T cell receptor beta chains listed next were all sequenced from one sample in a study of response to subunit inactivated influenza vaccine. TCRdb re-called the RT-PCR reads through MiXCR, storing one row per CDR3 protein. This table has some 800,000 distinct CDR3 sequences, around 20% appearing once. The specimen comprised PBMCs from blood, sampled more than 4 days after vaccination. The receptors come from a man aged 50-60 years who received an inactivated influenza vaccine.

The J gene is TRBJ2-5, the V gene TRBV5-1, with TRBD1 as a possible D gene (6 bases). CDR1 and CDR2 from the germline V gene are SGHRS and YFSETQ. Trimming cost V 2 bases and J 4 bases, with 12 bases left between them. The CDR3 is 14 residues long. The CDR3: CASSLGQFVETQYF. The CDR3 DNA sequence: TGCGCCAGCAGCTTAGGACAGTTTGTAGAGACCCAGTACTTC.

V usage is TRBV7-6 and J usage is TRBJ2-7, with D possibly TRBD1 on 5 matching bases. Between the trimmed V and J ends, which lost 1 base and 2 bases, there was a span of 9 bases. Germline V gene sequence: CDR1 SGHVS, CDR2 FNYEAQ. The CDR3 extends over 14 amino acids. This CDR3 is CASSLEGQAYEQYF. The CDR3 region has the DNA TGTGCCAGCAGCTTAGAAGGACAAGCCTACGAGCAGTACTTC.

The chain links TRBV29-1 to TRBJ2-3, with 8 bases aligning to TRBD1. V lost 1 base, J lost 2 bases, and 11 bases stayed unmatched. CDR1 is SQVTM and CDR2 is ANQGSEA in the germline V gene. The CDR3 extends over 17 amino acids. The CDR3 sequence is CSVEASDREWVTDTQYF. As DNA, the CDR3 is TGCAGCGTTGAAGCTTCGGACAGGGAGTGGGTCACAGATACGCAGTATTTT.

This sequence joins TRBV24-1 and TRBJ2-3, with 12 bases matching TRBD1. With 4 bases clipped from V and 2 bases from J, the junction kept 15 bases outside the gene matches. This CDR3 has 20 residues. CDR1 KGHDR and CDR2 SFDVKD come from the germline V gene. The CDR3 here is CATSDKGQGARDVPTDTQYF. CDR3 nucleotide sequence: TGTGCCACCAGTGACAAGGGACAGGGGGCTAGGGATGTCCCCACAGATACGCAGTATTTT.

This clonotype has just a few counts. J is TRBJ2-7 and V is TRBV7-9; D is unclear. Deletions cut 1 base from V and 6 bases from J, with 7 bases between. CDR1 is SEHNR and CDR2 is FQNEAQ in the germline V gene (reference sequence). The CDR3 length is 12 residues. CDR3 DNA: TGTGCCAGCAGCTTAGAAACCCTCGAGCAGTACTTC. This gives the protein CASSLETLEQYF.

This clonotype was recorded a few times. This rearrangement joins TRBV5-1 to TRBJ1-1; D gene uncertain. Per the germline V gene, CDR1 is SGHRS and CDR2 is YFSETQ. This CDR3 contains 13 residues. Between the trimmed V and J ends, which lost 0 bases and 6 bases, there was a span of 9 bases. The CDR3 region is CASSLDIGAEAFF. For the CDR3, the DNA is TGCGCCAGCAGCTTGGATATCGGGGCTGAAGCTTTCTTT.

This clonotype was seen at least ten times. V is TRBV12-3 or TRBV12-4 and J is TRBJ2-7; TRBD2 aligns across 8 bases. This CDR3 region has 14 residues. After removal of 4 bases from V and 2 bases from J, the junction contained 4 bases not matched to a gene. This CDR3 reads CASSSTGGAYEQYF. As DNA, the CDR3 is TGTGCCAGCAGTTCAACGGGAGGGGCCTACGAGCAGTACTTC.

The chain joins TRBV4-3 to TRBJ2-4; 7 nucleotides line up with TRBD1. CDR3 length: 15 amino acids. With 2 bases clipped from V and 4 bases from J, the junction kept 5 bases outside the gene matches. Germline CDR1 and CDR2: LGHNA and YSLEER. In DNA form, the CDR3 reads TGCGCCAGCAGCCAAAGATGGGACAGTAAAAACATTCAGTACTTC. Encoded protein: CASSQRWDSKNIQYF.

This chain connects TRBV12-3 or TRBV12-4 to TRBJ2-5, with 9 bases matching TRBD1. The CDR3 spans 16 residues. Trimming removed 6 bases from V and 2 bases from J; junction bases left unmatched: 10. CDR3 in amino acids: CASRKVTGGRQETQYF. CDR3 coding DNA: TGTGCCAGCAGGAAGGTGACAGGGGGTCGGCAAGAGACCCAGTACTTC.